This TCR beta chain appears in the sequencing data of a study of T-cell reconstitution after alpha-beta-depleted transplantation in children. A TCRbeta library incorporating unique molecular identifiers was prepared. In TCRdb, the PCR reads were re-called with MiXCR into one record per CDR3 protein. Altogether about 1,000,000 distinct CDR3 sequences are present, roughly 29% being singletons, with the ten largest covering over 25%. The CDR3 totals 15 residues. Per germline, CDR1 LNHNV and CDR2 YYDKDF (reference sequence). V was trimmed by 1 base and J by 5 bases, leaving 12 bases between them. Study-level points and caveats: Where alpha-beta T cells came from about two months after transplant was reportedly several hundred expanded graft clones. After transplant, high TCRbeta diversity at day 60 in some patients arose from surviving recipient T cells and thymic progenitors. Newly produced T cells mostly accounted for T-cell counts and diversity one year post-transplant.

On this clonotype itself: What it binds is unknown.

The chain uses TRBV15 and TRBJ2-1; TRBD2 might be the D (5 bases). This receptor was identified in a boy under three years old who had a stem cell transplant for SCID, so the T cells may come from the graft donor. The sample in question was PBMCs, mostly from graft donor cells, obtained 360 days after TCRalphabeta/CD19-depleted stem cell transplant. CDR3 in DNA: TGTGCCACCAGCAGAGGACGAGGGAACAACAATGAGCAGTTCTTC. Amino acid sequence: CATSRGRGNNNEQFF.